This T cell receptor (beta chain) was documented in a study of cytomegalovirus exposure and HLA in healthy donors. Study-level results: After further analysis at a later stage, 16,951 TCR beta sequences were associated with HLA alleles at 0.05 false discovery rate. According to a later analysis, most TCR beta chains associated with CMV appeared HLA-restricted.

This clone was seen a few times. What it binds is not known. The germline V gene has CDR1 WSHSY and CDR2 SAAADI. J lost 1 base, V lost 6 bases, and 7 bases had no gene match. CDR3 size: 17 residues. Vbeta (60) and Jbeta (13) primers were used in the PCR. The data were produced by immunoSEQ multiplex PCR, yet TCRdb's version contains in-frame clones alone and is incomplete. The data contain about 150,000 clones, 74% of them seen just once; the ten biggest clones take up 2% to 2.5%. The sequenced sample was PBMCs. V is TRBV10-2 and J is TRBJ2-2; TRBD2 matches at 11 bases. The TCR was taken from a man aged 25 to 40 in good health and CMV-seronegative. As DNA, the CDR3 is TGCGCCAGCAGCGGTGTTAGCGGGGGGGGGAACACCGGGGAGCTGTTTTTT. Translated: CASSGVSGGGNTGELFF.